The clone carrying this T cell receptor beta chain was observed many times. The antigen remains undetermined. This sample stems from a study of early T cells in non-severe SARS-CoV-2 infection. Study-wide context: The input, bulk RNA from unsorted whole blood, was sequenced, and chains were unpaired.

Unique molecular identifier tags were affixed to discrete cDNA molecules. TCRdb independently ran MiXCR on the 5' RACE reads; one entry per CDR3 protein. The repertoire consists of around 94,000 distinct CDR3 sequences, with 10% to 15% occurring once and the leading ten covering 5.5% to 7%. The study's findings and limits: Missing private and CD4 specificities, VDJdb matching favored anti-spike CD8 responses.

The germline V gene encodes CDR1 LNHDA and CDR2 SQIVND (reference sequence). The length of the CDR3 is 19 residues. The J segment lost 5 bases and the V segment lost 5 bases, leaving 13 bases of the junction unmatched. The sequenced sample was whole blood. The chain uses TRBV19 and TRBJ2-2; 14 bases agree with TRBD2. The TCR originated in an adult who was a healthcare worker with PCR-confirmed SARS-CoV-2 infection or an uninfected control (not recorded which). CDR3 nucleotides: TGTGCCAGTAGTCCGGGACTAGCGGGAGCTCGGGGGCGAACCGGGGAGCTGTTTTTT. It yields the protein CASSPGLAGARGRTGELFF.